The 31 T cell receptor beta chains below were found in one sample sequenced in a study of T cells in Graves' hyperthyroidism and ophthalmopathy. From RNA transcripts, TCR beta CDR3 regions were amplified. Researchers ran a first-round RT-PCR on the TCR CDR3 using the HTBI primer set. TCRdb re-derived calls from the multiplex PCR reads in MiXCR, one entry per CDR3 protein. Among a few hundred thousand distinct CDR3 sequences listed, 40% to 55% were seen once. Sample: peripheral blood or thyroid tissue (not recorded which). The receptors were sampled from a young woman with Graves' hyperthyroidism.

The gene calls are TRBV2 and TRBJ2-7, with D tentatively TRBD2 (6 bases). The CDR3 length is 14 residues. Germline V CDR1 and CDR2: SNHLY, FYNNEI. With 8 bases removed from V and 1 base from J, the gap between germline ends came to 15 bases. CDR3 loop: CASSVLAVSYEQYF. The CDR3 region has the DNA TGTGCCAGCTCCGTTTTAGCGGTTTCCTACGAGCAGTACTTC.

V and J are TRBV7-9 and TRBJ2-7, with D unclear. The germline CDR1 and CDR2 sequences are SEHNR and FQNEAQ (reference sequence). The length of the CDR3 is 15 residues. V lost 6 bases, J lost 5 bases, and 20 bases lay in between. CDR3 nucleotide sequence: TGTGCCAGCAGACCCCAGGCCGCCCGTCTCGACGAGCAGTACTTC. This codes for CASRPQAARLDEQYF.

About this clonotype: This clone may be a read error of a much larger clone one base away. The chain uses TRBV7-2 and TRBJ2-2; 7 bases line up with TRBD1. Losses at the gene ends were 6 bases for V and 3 bases for J; bases not matched to a gene: 7. CDR3 length: 15 amino acids. Germline V gene lookup returns CDR1 SGHTA and CDR2 FQGNSA. The CDR3 protein is CASRPGTEDTGELFF. In DNA, the CDR3 is TGTGCCAGCAGACCCGGGACAGAGGACACCGGGGAGCTGTTTTTT.

In this sample, this clonotype turned up many times. The CDR3, as DNA: TGCAGCGTTGACGACAGGGGATGGGAGACCCAGTACTTC. Its translation: CSVDDRGWETQYF. The V call is TRBV29-1, the J call TRBJ2-5; 8 bases are shared with TRBD1. Germline CDR1 and CDR2: SQVTM and ANQGSEA. The CDR3 length is 13 residues. V was pared by 3 bases and J by 5 bases, with 5 bases of the junction left unmatched.

This clonotype was seen more than once but under ten times. The chain recombines TRBV5-1 with TRBJ2-7; D possibly uses TRBD1 or TRBD2 (5 bases each). Trimming pared 3 bases from V and 4 bases from J, leaving 14 bases between. Germline V gene lookup returns CDR1 SGHRS and CDR2 YFSETQ. The CDR3 has 14 residues. The CDR3 DNA sequence: TGCGCCAGCAGCTCAGACGGGGCTAAATACGAGCAGTACTTC. As protein: CASSSDGAKYEQYF.

The chain is built from TRBV12-3 or TRBV12-4 and TRBJ2-7, with TRBD2 identical over 7 bases. Losses at the gene ends were 8 bases for V and 6 bases for J; bases not matched to a gene: 10. This CDR3 is built from 13 residues. DNA of the CDR3: TGTGCCAGCCAAGCGGGGAGGTCCAGCGAGCAGTACTTC. This translates into CASQAGRSSEQYF.

This clonotype appeared many times. The rearrangement joins TRBV24-1 to TRBJ1-2; D perhaps matches TRBD1 (6 bases). The CDR3 length is 14 residues. V was pared by 4 bases and J by 5 bases, with 13 bases between. The germline V gene encodes CDR1 KGHDR and CDR2 SFDVKD. The CDR3, as DNA: TGTGCCACCAGTGAGCCGGACAGACAGTATGGCTACACCTTC. Protein product: CATSEPDRQYGYTF.

Comment on this clonotype: One end of the junction varies from germline; a read error may be responsible. This chain connects TRBV2 to TRBJ2-7, with 10 bases lining up with TRBD2. Looked up from germline, CDR1 is SNHLY and CDR2 is FYNNEI. The CDR3 covers 15 residues. CDR3 amino acids: CAISGSGTSDYEQYF. As DNA, the CDR3 is TGTGCCATCAGTGGGTCCGGGACTAGCGATTACGAGCAGTACTTC.

This clonotype was observed at least ten times. The V and J genes are TRBV10-3 and TRBJ1-2, with no clear D. Germline V lookup: CDR1 ENHRY, CDR2 SYGVKD. This CDR3 is built from 15 residues. V was clipped by 11 bases and J by 2 bases, with 21 bases between them. The CDR3: CAVLLERGLNYGYTF. CDR3 in DNA: TGTGCCGTCCTCCTAGAACGCGGGCTCAACTATGGCTACACCTTC.

The chain combines TRBV7-2 with TRBJ1-2, with TRBD1 matching 8 bases. The germline CDR1 and CDR2 sequences are SGHTA and FQGNSA. This CDR3 has 16 amino acids. J gave up 6 bases and V 5 bases, and 14 bases lay outside the gene matches. The CDR3 sequence is CASSIGTGAFGHGYTF. The CDR3 DNA reads as TGTGCCAGCAGCATTGGGACAGGCGCTTTTGGGCATGGCTACACCTTC.

This chain uses TRBV7-9 with TRBJ1-6; no reliable D call. Trimming stripped 5 bases from V and 10 bases from J, with 18 bases between. Germline CDR1 and CDR2: SEHNR and FQNEAQ (reference sequence). This CDR3 is built from 15 residues. CDR3 bases: TGTGCCAGCAGCCGGCTGACGGGAGTAGGGTCACCCCTCCACTTT. Encoded protein: CASSRLTGVGSPLHF.

V and J are TRBV6-1 and TRBJ1-1; no firm D call. This CDR3 has 15 amino acids. V was clipped by 5 bases and J by 1 base, with 14 bases between them. The germline CDR1 and CDR2 sequences are MNHNS and SASEGT. The chain's CDR3 is CASSYSRVRNTEAFF. The CDR3 nucleotides are TGTGCCAGCAGTTACTCGAGAGTAAGGAACACTGAAGCTTTCTTT.

The chain couples TRBV25-1 to TRBJ1-6, with TRBD1 as a possible D gene (6 bases). The CDR3 is 14 amino acids. V lost 6 bases and J 10 bases, leaving 16 bases between the germline ends. Germline CDR1 and CDR2: MGHDK and SYGVNS. CDR3 bases: TGTGCCAGCAGCGTTGGGGGCGGGAGCTCACCCCTCCACTTT. Translation gives CASSVGGGSSPLHF.

About this clonotype itself: One end of the junction fails to match germline, which may point to a read error. The chain has TRBV9 and TRBJ2-5; no firm D call. CDR3 size: 14 residues. Looked up from germline, CDR1 is SGDLS and CDR2 is YYNGEE. The CDR3 reads CASSVETAQEAQYF. The CDR3, as DNA: TGTGCCAGCAGCGTAGAAACAGCGCAAGAGGCCCAGTACTTC. Supplemented by reference TRBV9 and TRBJ2-5, the full variable domain reads DSGVTQTPKHLITATGQRVTLRCSPRSGDLSVYWYQQSLDQGLQFLIQYYNGEERAKGNILERFSAQQFPDLHSELNLSSLELGDSALYFCASSVETAQEAQYFGPGTRLLVL.

Notes on this clonotype: The limits of the CDR3 on the DNA are not certain, so only TCRdb's listed CDR3 is given. The V and J genes are TRBV25-1 and TRBJ2-7. In germline, CDR1 is MGHDK, CDR2 SYGVNS. The length of the CDR3 is 22 amino acids, counting both ends. The CDR3: CASSIYLCSVEDRSDSSYEQYF.

On this clonotype itself: A much larger clone differs by one base, so this may be a read error. Here the CDR3 reads CAISDRRRDYGYTF. CDR3 DNA: TGTGCCATCAGTGACAGGAGACGGGACTATGGCTACACCTTC. V gene TRBV10-3 combines with J gene TRBJ1-2; unclear D gene. V shed 3 bases and J shed 3 bases, with 11 bases lying between them. Germline lookup yields CDR1 ENHRY and CDR2 SYGVKD. There are 14 residues in the CDR3.

The chain employs TRBV29-1 and TRBJ1-5; 8 bases fit TRBD1. Germline V gives CDR1 SQVTM, CDR2 ANQGSEA. J gave up 5 bases and V 4 bases, and 10 bases lay outside the gene matches. The CDR3 contains 15 residues. This CDR3 is CSVAVRSGGYQPQHF. As DNA, the CDR3 is TGCAGCGTTGCCGTCCGGTCAGGGGGCTATCAGCCCCAGCATTTT.

This clonotype was seen ten or more times. The chain carries TRBV7-9 and TRBJ2-7; 7 positions match TRBD1. This CDR3 is built from 13 residues. The junction had 5 bases not matched to a gene; V was cut back by 5 bases and J by 4 bases. Germline CDR1 and CDR2: SEHNR and FQNEAQ (reference sequence). The DNA for the CDR3 is TGTGCCAGCAGCCAGGGACAGCCATACGAGCAGTACTTC. Its protein product is CASSQGQPYEQYF.

Concerning this clonotype itself: The junction does not match germline at one end; this may be a read error. The chain joins TRBV7-8 to TRBJ1-1, with 9 positions matching TRBD1. This CDR3 has 16 residues. Germline CDR1 reads SGHVS; CDR2 reads FQNEAQ. CDR3: CASSDTGGLMNTEAFF. The CDR3 region has the DNA TGCGCCAGCAGCGACACAGGGGGCCTTATGAACACTGAAGCTTTCTTT.

V is TRBV7-9 and J is TRBJ2-7, with TRBD2 matching 8 bases. The CDR3 runs to 16 residues. Germline-derived CDR1 and CDR2 are SEHNR and FQNEAQ (reference sequence). Trimming took 5 bases from V and 0 from J; bases not matched to a gene: 9. CDR3 sequence: CASSQEGGRTSYEQYF. In nucleotides, the CDR3 is TGTGCCAGCAGCCAAGAAGGCGGGAGGACCTCCTACGAGCAGTACTTC.

There are many counts of this clonotype. This sequence joins TRBV9 and TRBJ1-6; 7 bases are a match to TRBD1. V lost 3 bases, J lost 6 bases, and 9 bases stayed unmatched. Looked up from germline, CDR1 is SGDLS and CDR2 is YYNGEE. The CDR3 consists of 16 residues. CDR3 nucleotides: TGTGCCAGCAGCGGCACACCGGGACAGCCTAATTCACCCCTCCACTTT. Protein: CASSGTPGQPNSPLHF.

In its sample, this clonotype was seen many times. The CDR3 nucleotides are TGTGCCAGCAGCCGGAATGATCGTACCTATGGCTACACCTTC. It yields the protein CASSRNDRTYGYTF. V and J are TRBV7-9 and TRBJ1-2; unclear D gene. Germline lookup yields CDR1 SEHNR and CDR2 FQNEAQ (reference sequence). Trimming left V 5 bases short and J 4 bases short, with 14 bases between. This CDR3 is built from 14 residues.

This chain joins TRBV29-1 and TRBJ2-7; 7 bases fit TRBD1. The germline V gene encodes CDR1 SQVTM and CDR2 ANQGSEA. Trimming cost V 6 bases and J 5 bases; bases outside gene matches: 4. The CDR3 contains 11 residues. The chain's CDR3 is CSVEGAHEQYF. The DNA of the CDR3 is TGCAGCGTCGAGGGGGCCCACGAGCAGTACTTC.

This chain joins TRBV5-5 and TRBJ1-4; TRBD1 might be the D (6 bases). CDR3 length: 17 residues. Germline values: CDR1 SGHKS, CDR2 YYEKEE (reference sequence). The ends were cut back, 1 base at V and 0 bases at J, with 13 bases in the middle. In DNA form, the CDR3 reads TGTGCCAGCAGCTTGACAGGGACGATGGCAACTAATGAAAAACTGTTTTTT. It codes for CASSLTGTMATNEKLFF.

The V call is TRBV11-2, the J call TRBJ2-1; D may be TRBD2 (5 bases). The CDR3 is 15 amino acids. V was cut by 5 bases and J by 2 bases, with 13 bases left in between. Germline V gene sequence: CDR1 SGHAT, CDR2 FQNNGV. This CDR3 reads CASSPSGNAYNEQFF. CDR3 in DNA: TGTGCCAGCAGCCCAAGCGGAAACGCCTACAATGAGCAGTTCTTC.

The V call is TRBV20-1, the J call TRBJ1-6; tentative D call: TRBD1 (5 bases). CDR1 and CDR2 from the germline V gene are DFQATT and SNEGSKA (reference sequence). The CDR3 sequence is 13 residues long. The V end lost 2 bases, the J end lost 10 bases, and 12 bases lay between the germline ends. The CDR3: CSARRGRGSPLHF. Written as DNA, the CDR3 is TGCAGTGCTAGAAGGGGCAGAGGCTCACCCCTCCACTTT.

A word on this clonotype: A much larger clone sits a single nucleotide away, making a read error possible. The genes are TRBV15 and TRBJ2-7, with D perhaps TRBD2 (6 bases). V lost 0 bases to trimming and J lost 6 bases, with 15 bases between them. This CDR3 region has 15 residues. The germline gives CDR1 LNHNV, CDR2 YYDKDF (reference sequence). CDR3 sequence reads: CATSRDRDSFPEQYF. In DNA, the CDR3 is TGTGCCACCAGCAGAGATCGGGACTCTTTTCCCGAGCAGTACTTC.

With regard to this clonotype: This CDR3 fails to terminate in the conserved phenylalanine or tryptophan, so it likely reflects a read error. This chain connects TRBV2 to TRBJ1-2; D unclear. The CDR3 sequence is 15 residues long. Trimming removed 9 bases at V and 4 bases at J, with 21 bases between. Germline lookup yields CDR1 SNHLY and CDR2 FYNNEI. The CDR3, as DNA: TGTGCCAGTCTTGACACCTGGTCGCGCGGCTATGGCTACACCTCC. Protein: CASLDTWSRGYGYTS.

The chain is built from TRBV19 and TRBJ2-7, with no clear D. Germline CDR1 reads LNHDA; CDR2 reads SQIVND (reference sequence). The V and J ends lost 7 bases and 3 bases respectively, with 10 bases between them. There are 12 residues in the CDR3. In DNA, the CDR3 is TGTGCCAGTAAGGGCAGTTTCTACGAGCAGTACTTC. It codes for CASKGSFYEQYF.

The chain is built from TRBV29-1 and TRBJ2-1; D gene ambiguous. Gene TRBJ2-7 matches the end of the DNA better, so the J call may be wrong. Germline V gene data show CDR1 as SQVTM and CDR2 as ANQGSEA. The CDR3 contains 13 residues. CDR3 sequence: CSVLASRYNEQYF. CDR3 sequence (DNA): TGCAGCGTCTTGGCTTCACGCTACAATGAGCAGTACTTC.

This clonotype was counted a few times. The chain uses TRBV19 and TRBJ2-7, with 9 bases fitting TRBD1. The CDR3 extends over 16 amino acids. V trimming: 4 bases; J trimming: 5 bases; junction bases outside the gene matches: 12. The germline CDR1 and CDR2 sequences are LNHDA and SQIVND (reference sequence). The DNA for the CDR3 is TGTGCCAGTAGTACCACCTCCGGGACAGGGTTCAACGAGCAGTACTTC. Translation: CASSTTSGTGFNEQYF.